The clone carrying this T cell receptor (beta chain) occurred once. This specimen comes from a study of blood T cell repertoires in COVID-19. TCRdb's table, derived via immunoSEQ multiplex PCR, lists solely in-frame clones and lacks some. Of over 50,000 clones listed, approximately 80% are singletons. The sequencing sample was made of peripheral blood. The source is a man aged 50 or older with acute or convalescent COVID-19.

In DNA form, the CDR3 reads TGTGCCAGCAGCCCGAGACATACAGGGGACTCTGGCTACACCTTC. Translated: CASSPRHTGDSGYTF. The V gene is TRBV3-1 (or the pseudogene TRBV3-2), the J gene TRBJ1-2; TRBD1 matches 7 bases. Trimming removed 4 bases from V and 7 bases from J; junction bases left unmatched: 12. The germline V gene has CDR1 LGHDT and CDR2 YNNKEL (reference sequence). The CDR3 spans 15 residues.